These 24 T cell receptor beta chains originate from one sample sequenced in a study of T cell clonotyping in hematopoietic cell transplantation. Some clones are missing from TCRdb's copy, which holds only in-frame ones; the method was immunoSEQ multiplex PCR. The data contain 45,000 or so clones, roughly four fifths of them singletons. Time point described: recipient sample about 28 days before transplant, after cytoreduction. Source: peripheral blood mononuclear cells, taken before stem cell transplant. Source of these receptors: a man in his sixties with myelodysplastic syndrome. Some clones in this sample may be carry-over from other donors' samples.

Only a few counts were recorded for this clone. The chain is built from TRBV28 and TRBJ2-3, with D unclear. The CDR3 is 11 residues long. Trimming cost V 3 bases and J 6 bases, with 4 bases left between them. CDR1 and CDR2 from the germline V gene are MDHEN and SYDVKM. The DNA for the CDR3 is TGTGCCAGCAGTTTGGGGGATACGCAGTATTTT. Translation gives CASSLGDTQYF.

V gene TRBV11-2 combines with J gene TRBJ1-6; D call uncertain. This CDR3 contains 19 residues. Per the germline V gene, CDR1 is SGHAT and CDR2 is FQNNGV. V was clipped by 2 bases and J by 0 bases, with 17 bases between them. CDR3 in DNA: TGTGCCAGCAGCTTAACCGGGCCCGCGGCCGCCTCCTATAATTCACCCCTCCACTTT. Its translation is CASSLTGPAAASYNSPLHF. Using reference TRBV11-2 and TRBJ1-6 for the parts outside the CDR3, the full variable domain is EAGVAQSPRYKIIEKRQSVAFWCNPISGHATLYWYQQILGQGPKLLIQFQNNGVVDDSQLPKDRFSAERLKGVDSTLKIQPAKLEDSAVYLCASSLTGPAAASYNSPLHFGNGTRLTVT.

The chain joins TRBV6-5 to TRBJ1-2; 8 bases match TRBD1. Germline V gene sequence: CDR1 MNHEY, CDR2 SVGAGI. The length of the CDR3 is 13 residues. V shed 4 bases, J shed 4 bases, and the junction held 2 bases outside the gene matches. CDR3 nucleotide sequence: TGTGCCAGCAGTTGGACAGGGACCTATGGCTACACCTTC. This sequence encodes CASSWTGTYGYTF.

The chain recombines TRBV9 with TRBJ2-5, with D tentatively TRBD2 (7 bases). The CDR3 runs 15 residues. Trimming pared 0 bases from V and 2 bases from J, leaving 11 bases between. Germline V lookup: CDR1 SGDLS, CDR2 YYNGEE. As DNA, the CDR3 is TGTGCCAGCAGCGTAGGGGGGGGCCGACAAGAGACCCAGTACTTC. Residues: CASSVGGGRQETQYF.

The V and J genes are TRBV5-1 and TRBJ1-5, with no clear D. Germline values: CDR1 SGHRS, CDR2 YFSETQ. The CDR3 is 13 residues long. V lost 4 bases and J lost 6, with 11 bases in between. The CDR3: CASSVGVSQPQHF. For the CDR3, the DNA is TGCGCCAGCAGCGTCGGGGTAAGTCAGCCCCAGCATTTT.

This clone was seen a few times. The chain carries TRBV5-1 and TRBJ1-6, with D possibly TRBD1 on 5 matching bases. CDR1 and CDR2 (germline): SGHRS, YFSETQ. The CDR3 covers 14 residues. V lost 0 bases and J 6 bases, leaving 7 bases between the germline ends. The CDR3, as DNA: TGCGCCAGCAGCTTGGGACAGCTTAATTCACCCCTCCACTTT. Translated, it gives CASSLGQLNSPLHF.

The rearrangement uses TRBV5-8 and TRBJ2-5; tentatively, D is TRBD1 (5 bases). The germline CDR1 and CDR2 sequences are SGHTS and YDEGEE. With 1 base removed from V and 5 bases from J, the gap between germline ends came to 15 bases. This CDR3 has 15 residues. For the CDR3, the DNA is TGTGCCAGCAGCTTGTACAGGATAGAAGGGGAGACCCAGTACTTC. This sequence encodes CASSLYRIEGETQYF.

In this sample, this clone turned up a few times. The V call is TRBV10-3, the J call TRBJ1-1; no firm D call. CDR1 is ENHRY and CDR2 is SYGVKD in the germline V gene. The V and J ends lost 6 bases and 1 base respectively, with 3 bases between them. The CDR3 is 11 residues long. The CDR3 DNA reads TGTGCCATCAGGGAGAACACTGAAGCTTTCTTT. It specifies CAIRENTEAFF.

The rearrangement joins TRBV5-4 to TRBJ1-1; D is uncertain. This CDR3 contains 14 residues. The V gene's germline CDR1 is SGHNT and CDR2 YYREEE (reference sequence). Trimming removed 5 bases from V and 0 bases from J, with 11 bases in between. DNA of the CDR3: TGTGCCAGCAGAAAAGACATTCTGAACACTGAAGCTTTCTTT. Translation gives CASRKDILNTEAFF.

This chain uses TRBV5-1 with TRBJ1-2, with 10 bases aligning to TRBD1. The CDR3 is made up of 14 amino acids. With V trimmed by 4 bases and J by 4 bases, 4 bases remained unmatched. CDR1 is SGHRS and CDR2 is YFSETQ in the germline V gene. DNA of the CDR3: TGCGCCAGCAGCACGGGACAGGGGCTCTATGGCTACACCTTC. This codes for CASSTGQGLYGYTF.

The gene calls are TRBV29-1 and TRBJ1-2, with D perhaps TRBD1 (5 bases). Germline V gives CDR1 SQVTM, CDR2 ANQGSEA. V was cut by 7 bases and J by 6 bases, with 15 bases left in between. This CDR3 comprises 12 residues. CDR3 sequence (DNA): TGCAGCGCCCCGGACACTTACCATGGCTACACCTTC. It codes for CSAPDTYHGYTF.

The V call is TRBV28, the J call TRBJ1-1; D not certain. Trimming cost V 7 bases and J 1 base, with 16 bases left between them. Germline loops: CDR1 MDHEN, CDR2 SYDVKM. The length of the CDR3 is 15 residues. The CDR3: CASTPGRYSNTEAFF. The CDR3 DNA reads as TGTGCCAGCACCCCCGGCAGATACTCGAACACTGAAGCTTTCTTT.

This sequence joins TRBV19 and TRBJ2-5; weak D call: TRBD2 (5 bases). Trimming removed 1 base at V and 2 bases at J, with 11 bases between. CDR1 is LNHDA and CDR2 is SQIVND in the germline V gene (reference sequence). This CDR3 region has 15 residues. CDR3 region: CASSIGGLVQETQYF. CDR3 DNA: TGTGCCAGTAGTATAGGAGGGCTAGTGCAAGAGACCCAGTACTTC.

The J gene is TRBJ1-1, the V gene TRBV5-4; no clear D gene. Deletions cut 4 bases from V and 1 base from J, with 14 bases between. This CDR3 contains 15 residues. CDR1 is SGHNT and CDR2 is YYREEE in the germline V gene (reference sequence). The CDR3 reads CASSPPPGGNTEAFF. The CDR3 DNA reads TGTGCCAGCAGCCCACCCCCAGGAGGGAACACTGAAGCTTTCTTT.

The V call is TRBV27, the J call TRBJ2-6; 12 bases are shared with TRBD1. V gave up 2 bases and J gave up 4 bases; unmatched junction bases: 3. Germline CDR1 is MNHEY and CDR2 is SMNVEV (reference sequence). CDR3 length: 17 residues. This CDR3 reads CASSLRDRGPGANVLTF. The CDR3 DNA reads TGTGCCAGCAGTTTAAGGGACAGGGGGCCCGGGGCCAACGTCCTGACTTTC.

The J gene is TRBJ1-5, the V gene TRBV12-5; TRBD1 might be the D (6 bases). Germline CDR1 LGHNT, CDR2 FRNRAP. V dropped 5 bases and J dropped 2 bases, with 13 bases sitting between them. The CDR3 is 15 amino acids. The CDR3 DNA follows: TGTGCTAGTGGTCCTAGGGGGGATGGCAATCAGCCCCAGCATTTT. Translated, it gives CASGPRGDGNQPQHF.

The sample holds one count of this clone. J is TRBJ2-2 and V is TRBV30; TRBD2 might be the D (6 bases). The V end was cut by 8 bases, the J end by 6 bases, with 25 bases between. Germline values: CDR1 GTSNPN, CDR2 SVGIG (reference sequence). This CDR3 contains 16 residues. The CDR3 DNA reads TGTGCCCAGAATCCGGGCGGGGATCTAAAGGCCGGGGAGCTGTTTTTT. This sequence encodes CAQNPGGDLKAGELFF.

The chain recombines TRBV27 with TRBJ2-7; 9 bases are a match to TRBD1. V was pared by 1 base and J by 3 bases, with 7 bases of the junction left unmatched. Germline CDR1 and CDR2: MNHEY and SMNVEV (reference sequence). The CDR3 consists of 16 residues. The CDR3 sequence: CASSLFRTGVIYEQYF. CDR3 sequence (DNA): TGTGCCAGCAGTTTATTCAGGACAGGGGTGATCTACGAGCAGTACTTC.

The rearrangement joins TRBV19 to TRBJ2-5, with TRBD2 matching over 14 bases. The CDR3 has 16 residues. With V trimmed by 5 bases and J by 4 bases, 6 bases remained unmatched. Looked up from germline, CDR1 is LNHDA and CDR2 is SQIVND (reference sequence). The CDR3 loop reads CASSPWTSGGTETQYF. CDR3 in DNA: TGTGCCAGTAGTCCGTGGACTAGCGGGGGGACAGAGACCCAGTACTTC.

The chain employs TRBV30 and TRBJ2-7; D remains unclear. V was pared by 5 bases and J by 1 base, with 9 bases between. The germline V gene has CDR1 GTSNPN and CDR2 SVGIG (reference sequence). The CDR3 spans 12 residues. In nucleotides, the CDR3 is TGTGCCTGGGCAGCGTCATCCTACGAGCAGTACTTC. This gives the protein CAWAASSYEQYF.

The rearrangement uses TRBV4-2 and TRBJ1-4, with 11 bases matching TRBD1. The CDR3 has 16 amino acids. Germline loops: CDR1 LGHNA, CDR2 YNFKEQ. V lost 1 base and J lost 6; bases outside the gene matches: 4. The CDR3 nucleotides are TGTGCCAGCAGCCAAGCCACGGGACAGGGGGATGAAAAACTGTTTTTT. It encodes CASSQATGQGDEKLFF.

The chain links TRBV27 to TRBJ2-3, with D possibly called TRBD1 or TRBD2 (5 bases each). The germline V gene has CDR1 MNHEY and CDR2 SMNVEV (reference sequence). The ends were cut back, 6 bases at V and 5 bases at J, with 9 bases in the middle. The CDR3 spans 12 residues. Here the CDR3 reads CASREGRDTQYF. CDR3 in DNA: TGTGCCAGCAGAGAGGGGAGAGATACGCAGTATTTT.

The genes are TRBV27 and TRBJ2-3, with no clear D. The germline V gene encodes CDR1 MNHEY and CDR2 SMNVEV (reference sequence). The CDR3 loop spans 14 amino acids. V was trimmed by 3 bases and J by 3 bases, leaving 10 bases between them. CDR3 sequence reads: CASSFRLETDTQYF. In DNA, the CDR3 is TGTGCCAGCAGTTTTAGGTTAGAGACAGATACGCAGTATTTT.

The rearrangement uses TRBV25-1 and TRBJ2-7, with a possible D match to TRBD1 (6 bases). V gave up 4 bases and J gave up 3 bases, with 22 bases separating them. From germline, CDR1 is MGHDK and CDR2 SYGVNS. The CDR3 has 17 amino acids. Here the CDR3 reads CASSAPETGLSGYEQYF. In DNA form, the CDR3 reads TGTGCCAGCAGTGCGCCAGAGACAGGACTGAGTGGCTACGAGCAGTACTTC.